These T cell receptor beta chains were read from a single sample in a study of CD8 T cells in ankylosing spondylitis. TCRdb used MiXCR to reprocess the 5' RACE reads, holding one entry per CDR3 protein. Of roughly 200,000 distinct CDR3 sequences detected, 10% to 15% appear once; the ten largest clones hold 16%. Material for sequencing was blood, either unsorted or a sorted T cell fraction (not recorded which). These receptors all stem from a male donor with ankylosing spondylitis or in good health (not recorded which). Each CDR3 is given with its conserved first and last residue. A D gene is named only where the DNA matches it firmly. The size entry is marked missing in some rows and otherwise reads once, few, many or a size class.

D gene	V gene	clone size	J gene	CDR3 DNA	CDR3 protein
.	TRBV7-8	few	TRBJ2-1	TGTGCCAGCAGCTTACTGGTGAGCGGTTACAATGAGCAGTTCTTC	CASSLLVSGYNEQFF
.	TRBV6-5	few	TRBJ1-1	TGTGCCAGCAGTTTAGCCTGGATGACTGAAGCTTTCTTT	CASSLAWMTEAFF
.	TRBV30	.	TRBJ2-3	TGTGCCTGGAGCCCGACGGGTATCTCGGATACGCAGTATTTT	CAWSPTGISDTQYF
TRBD1	TRBV11-1	few	TRBJ2-3	TGTGCCAGCAGCCTAACCACACTTGGACAGGAGACCTCTCTTAGCACAGATACGCAGTATTTT	CASSLTTLGQETSLSTDTQYF
.	TRBV20-1	.	TRBJ2-1	TGCAGTGCTAGGGGAAGTCGGGGCGTGGAGCAGTTCTTC	CSARGSRGVEQFF
.	TRBV6-1	few	TRBJ2-1	TGTGCCAGCAGTCCCTATCCCCTCAATGAGCAGTTCTTC	CASSPYPLNEQFF
.	TRBV6-1	.	TRBJ2-7	TGTGCCAGCAGTGGACTGTTCTCCTACGAGCAGTACTTC	CASSGLFSYEQYF
.	TRBV20-1	.	TRBJ2-2	TGCAGTGCTAGAGGGAGGGACAGAAACACCGGGGAGCTGTTTTTT	CSARGRDRNTGELFF
.	TRBV12-3/TRBV12-4	many	TRBJ2-2	TGTGCCAGCAGTTTAGAAGGGGCGTGGACCGGGGAGCTGTTTTTT	CASSLEGAWTGELFF
.	TRBV27	.	TRBJ2-7	TGTGCCAGCAGTTTAAGGAGAGGAGAGCAGTACTTC	CASSLRRGEQYF
TRBD2	TRBV9	few	TRBJ2-7	TGTGCCAGCAGCCCAGCAAGCGGGGGGGCTGACTACGAGCAGTACTTC	CASSPASGGADYEQYF
TRBD1	TRBV7-6	.	TRBJ2-5	TGTGCCAGCAGCGCAGGGACAGGAGCCCAAGAGACCCAGTACTTC	CASSAGTGAQETQYF
TRBD2	TRBV5-1	.	TRBJ2-1	TGCGCCAGCAGCTTGGGGGAGGGGCTGGATGAGCAGTTCTTC	CASSLGEGLDEQFF
TRBD1	TRBV7-6	.	TRBJ2-3	TGTGCCAGCAGCTTGTCGACAGGGGGTCCAGATACGCAGTATTTT	CASSLSTGGPDTQYF
TRBD2	TRBV5-1	.	TRBJ2-1	TGCGCCAGCAGCTCATCGACTAGCGGGGGGTACAATGAGCAGTTCTTC	CASSSSTSGGYNEQFF
.	TRBV6-1	few	TRBJ2-7	TGTGCCAGCAGTGAAGCAGCCGGGACCTACGAGCAGTACTTC	CASSEAAGTYEQYF
.	TRBV9	.	TRBJ1-5	TGTGCCAGCAGCGTAGGAGGGTCACAGCCCCAGCATTTT	CASSVGGSQPQHF
.	TRBV5-1	few	TRBJ1-1	TGCGCCAGCAGCCTGGACCCTCCGGAAGCTTTCTTT	CASSLDPPEAFF
.	TRBV7-9	few	TRBJ2-1	TGTGCCAGCAGCGCTTCTTCCTCTTTTTGGGATGAGCAGTTCTTC	CASSASSSFWDEQFF
.	TRBV5-6	.	TRBJ2-3	TGTGCCAGCAGCCCAGTGGTGCCGAGCACAGATACGCAGTATTTT	CASSPVVPSTDTQYF
.	TRBV5-1	few	TRBJ1-1	TGCGCCAGCACCGAGAACACTGAAGCTTTCTTT	CASTENTEAFF
TRBD2	TRBV2	many	TRBJ2-3	TGTGCCAGCGTCCCGGCGGGGGGGGCGGATACGCAGTATTTT	CASVPAGGADTQYF
.	TRBV4-1	few	TRBJ2-1	TGCGCCAGCAGCCAAAACCCATACAATGAGCAGTTCTTC	CASSQNPYNEQFF
.	TRBV5-1	many	TRBJ2-1	TGCGCCAGCAGCCCGACCCGAAGCTCCTACAATGAGCAGTTCTTC	CASSPTRSSYNEQFF
.	TRBV9	.	TRBJ2-7	TGTGCCAGCAGCGTAGCTAGCGACTACGAGCAGTACTTC	CASSVASDYEQYF
TRBD2	TRBV5-4	few	TRBJ2-7	TGTGCCAGCAGCTTGGAACTAGCGGGGAGCGAGCAGTACTTC	CASSLELAGSEQYF
.	TRBV6-1	.	TRBJ2-7	TGTGCCAGCAGTGTACAGGAAACTGAGAATTACGAGCAGTACTTC	CASSVQETENYEQYF
TRBD1	TRBV5-1	many	TRBJ1-1	TGTGCCAGCAGCTCAGGACAGGGGGACACTGAAGCTTTCTTT	CASSSGQGDTEAFF
TRBD1	TRBV20-1	.	TRBJ2-1	TGCAGTGCGGAGGGGACAGGTCCAGCTTACAATGAGCAGTTCTTC	CSAEGTGPAYNEQFF
TRBD2	TRBV27	.	TRBJ2-1	TGTGCCAGCAGTTTTGGGACTAGCGAATACAATGAGCAGTTCTTC	CASSFGTSEYNEQFF
TRBD1	TRBV4-1	few	TRBJ2-3	TGCGCCAGCAGCCAAGACGGGGACAGGGGGGCAGATACGCAGTATTTT	CASSQDGDRGADTQYF
TRBD2	TRBV7-9	few	TRBJ2-7	TGTGCCAGCAGCTTAGCGTTGGGACTAGTCGACGAGCAGTACTTC	CASSLALGLVDEQYF
TRBD1	TRBV5-1	.	TRBJ1-4	TGCGCCAGCAGCGCAGGACAGGGGAGAGATGAAAAACTGTTTTTT	CASSAGQGRDEKLFF
.	TRBV2	.	TRBJ2-5	TGTGCCAGCAGTGGGACAAGCACTGAGAGGGAGACCCAGTACTTC	CASSGTSTERETQYF
.	TRBV12-3/TRBV12-4	.	TRBJ1-6	TGTGCCAGCAGTTTACGGGTTCTCCGAAGCTCCTATAATTCACCCCTCCACTTT	CASSLRVLRSSYNSPLHF
TRBD1	TRBV2	few	TRBJ2-5	TGTGCCAGCAGTGAACCGGGACAGTTCCAAGAGACCCAGTACTTC	CASSEPGQFQETQYF
.	TRBV25-1	few	TRBJ1-4	TGTGCCAGCAGTTCCGGCAGGGGAACTCGGATTGAAAAACTGTTTTTT	CASSSGRGTRIEKLFF
.	TRBV5-1	.	TRBJ2-4	TGCGCCAGCAGCACGGAGATGGAGGGCAAGGGAAACATTCAGTACTTC	CASSTEMEGKGNIQYF
TRBD2	TRBV6-2/TRBV6-3	few	TRBJ2-1	TGTGCCAGCAGTCGATGGACTAGCGGGGGGTCTTCAGCTCGCCCTGTCTACAATGAGCAGTTCTTC	CASSRWTSGGSSARPVYNEQFF
.	TRBV27	few	TRBJ2-1	TGTGCCAGCGGGATGCAGGGGAGCTCCTACAATGAGCAGTTCTTC	CASGMQGSSYNEQFF
.	TRBV29-1	few	TRBJ2-2	TGCAGCGTTGCTATAGGGGACACCGGGGAGCTGTTTTTT	CSVAIGDTGELFF
.	TRBV11-3	.	TRBJ1-1	TGTGCCAGCAGTCCGCCCCCCACAGGAATTAACACTGAAGCTTTCTTT	CASSPPPTGINTEAFF